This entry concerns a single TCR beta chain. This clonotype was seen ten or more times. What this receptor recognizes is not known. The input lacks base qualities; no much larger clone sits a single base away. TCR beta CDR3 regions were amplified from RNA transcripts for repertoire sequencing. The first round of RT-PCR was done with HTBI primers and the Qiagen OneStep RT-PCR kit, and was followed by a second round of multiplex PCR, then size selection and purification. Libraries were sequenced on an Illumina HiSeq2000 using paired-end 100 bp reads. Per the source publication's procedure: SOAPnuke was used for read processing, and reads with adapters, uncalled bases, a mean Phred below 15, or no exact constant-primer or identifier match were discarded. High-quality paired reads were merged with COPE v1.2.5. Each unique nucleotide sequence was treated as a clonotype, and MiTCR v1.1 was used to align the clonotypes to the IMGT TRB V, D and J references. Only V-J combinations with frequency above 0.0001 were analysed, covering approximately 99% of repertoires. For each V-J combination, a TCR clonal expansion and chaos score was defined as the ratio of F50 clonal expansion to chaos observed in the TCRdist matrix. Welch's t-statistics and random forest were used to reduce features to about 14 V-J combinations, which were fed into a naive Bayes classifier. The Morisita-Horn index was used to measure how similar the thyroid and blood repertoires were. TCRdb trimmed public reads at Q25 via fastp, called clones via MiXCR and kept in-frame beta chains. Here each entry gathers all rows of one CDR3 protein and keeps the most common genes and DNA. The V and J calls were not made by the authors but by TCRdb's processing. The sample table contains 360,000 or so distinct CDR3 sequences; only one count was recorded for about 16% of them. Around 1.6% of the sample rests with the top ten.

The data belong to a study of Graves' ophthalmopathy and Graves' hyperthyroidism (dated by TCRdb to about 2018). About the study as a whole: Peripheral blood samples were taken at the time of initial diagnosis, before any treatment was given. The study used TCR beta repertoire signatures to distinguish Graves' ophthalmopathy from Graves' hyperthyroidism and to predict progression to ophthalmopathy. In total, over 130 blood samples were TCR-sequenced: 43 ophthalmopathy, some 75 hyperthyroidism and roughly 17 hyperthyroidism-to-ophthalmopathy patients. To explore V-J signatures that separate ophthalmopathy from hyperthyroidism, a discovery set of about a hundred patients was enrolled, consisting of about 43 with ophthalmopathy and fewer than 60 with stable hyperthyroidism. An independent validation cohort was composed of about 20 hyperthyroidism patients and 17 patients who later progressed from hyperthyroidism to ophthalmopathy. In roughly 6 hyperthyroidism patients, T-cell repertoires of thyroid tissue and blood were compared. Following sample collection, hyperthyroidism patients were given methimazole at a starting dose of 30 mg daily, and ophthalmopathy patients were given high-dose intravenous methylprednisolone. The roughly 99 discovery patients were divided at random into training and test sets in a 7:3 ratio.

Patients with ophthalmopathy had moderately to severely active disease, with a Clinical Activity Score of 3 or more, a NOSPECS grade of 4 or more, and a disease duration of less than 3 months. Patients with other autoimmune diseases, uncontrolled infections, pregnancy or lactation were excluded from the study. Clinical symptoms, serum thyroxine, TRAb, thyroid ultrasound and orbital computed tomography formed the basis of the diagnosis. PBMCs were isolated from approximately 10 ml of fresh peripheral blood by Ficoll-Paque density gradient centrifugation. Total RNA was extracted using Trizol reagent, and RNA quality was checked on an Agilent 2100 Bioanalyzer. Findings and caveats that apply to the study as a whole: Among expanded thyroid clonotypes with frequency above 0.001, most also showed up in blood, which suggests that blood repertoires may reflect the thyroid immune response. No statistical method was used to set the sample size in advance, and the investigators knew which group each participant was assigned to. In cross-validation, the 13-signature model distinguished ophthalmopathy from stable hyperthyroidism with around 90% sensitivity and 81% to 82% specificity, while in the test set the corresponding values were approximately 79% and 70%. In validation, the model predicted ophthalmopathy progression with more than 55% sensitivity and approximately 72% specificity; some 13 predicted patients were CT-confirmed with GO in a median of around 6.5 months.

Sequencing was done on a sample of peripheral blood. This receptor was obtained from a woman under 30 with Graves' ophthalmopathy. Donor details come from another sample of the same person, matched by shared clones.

The CDR3 protein sequence reads: CASGLQENTEAFF. In nucleotides, the sequence is TGTGCCAGCGGACTACAGGAGAACACTGAAGCTTTCTTT. The sequence joins TRBV27 to TRBJ1-1, with TRBD1 perhaps the D gene, on 5 matching bases. V and J lose 8 bases and 1 base, and a span of 11 bases separates them. CDR1 and CDR2 (MNHEY, SMNVEV) derive from the germline V gene (reference sequence). Taken from cysteine to phenylalanine, the CDR3 has 13 residues. The read is trimmed to its CDR3 DNA, 39 bases read in frame from base 1.